This T cell receptor beta chain was sequenced during a study of T cells after posttransplantation cyclophosphamide (dated by TCRdb to between 2015 and 2016). In the study overall: The study tracked T cell repertoire reconstitution by TRB sequencing after myeloablative bone marrow transplantation using posttransplantation cyclophosphamide as GVHD prophylaxis. Antigen receptor sequencing was done on samples from 35 PTCy-treated patients and from over 15 related bone marrow donors of those patients. TRB sequencing was performed on blood from all 35 or so PTCy patients with 1-year posttransplant specimens. In 3 patients, TRB sequencing was also performed on up to about 3 more blood samples taken 2 to 5.2 years after transplant, and in several patients, pretransplant blood was also TRB-sequenced. Because TRA and TRB clonality correlated tightly in eight or nine samples, later TCR analyses were limited to TRB. Public TRB sequences were checked against a database of over 3,500 sequences associated with responses to pathogens, tumor antigens, self-antigens and alloantigens.

TRB sequencing used genomic DNA with the immunoSEQ assay at survey resolution or the hsTCRB kit. The published analysis was carried out like this. The immunoSEQ software was used for initial read processing, and the LymphoSeq R package was used for repertoire analyses. For each TRB dataset, clonality was calculated as 1 minus normalized Shannon entropy, and the Gini coefficient was computed as well. To infer phenotypes in unsorted samples, TRB sequences from sorted subsets of the recipient or donor were mapped onto the unsorted samples of the same recipient. The source is immuneACCESS, and TCRdb retained only in-frame sequences with V and J called. Part of the clones is not carried over; for the studies checked, unresolved V genes explain less than half of this, and the remainder is unexplained. That table is the source of V, J and clone size, and D and trimming were worked out from the DNA. This sample has about 12,000 clones, none of them a singleton. Together, the top ten hold 6% to 9.5% of the sample.

The CDR3 starts with the cysteine, ends with the phenylalanine, and has 15 residues. CDR3 DNA only is kept here, 45 bases in frame from base 1. V loses 5 bases of germline sequence and J loses 8 bases, and the interval between the two ends is 20 bases. Per the germline V gene (reference sequence), SGHNT is the CDR1 and YYREEE is the CDR2. Related bone marrow donors provided peripheral blood samples on the day of marrow donation. Peripheral blood and bone marrow mononuclear cells were isolated by Ficoll-Hypaque density centrifugation and were cryopreserved. The investigation overall reported the following: The TRB repertoires of T cells infiltrating skin or the GI tract showed only limited overlap with the TRB repertoires found in blood. Across roughly 49 patients, TRB clonality was highly associated with recipient CMV seropositivity and CMV reactivation, and PTCy diversity was similar to diversity in CNI/methotrexate controls. Donor-recipient similarity was low at 1-2 months but rose over the first year, and later blood repertoires were often dominated by donor CD8+ memory clones.

This clone has at least ten counts. Its binding antigen is unknown. Per-nucleotide qualities are absent, and no much larger clonotype sits a single base away. Sequencing used PBMCs. The V and J segments used are TRBV5-4 and TRBJ2-1; the D gene is perhaps TRBD1, from 5 matching bases. This receptor was obtained from a woman in her thirties or forties in good health, CMV-negative, and a related stem cell transplant donor. The CDR3 sequence is CASRYEQAPLDEQFF. The nucleotide sequence is given as TGTGCCAGCAGGTATGAACAGGCCCCCCTAGATGAGCAGTTCTTC.